These 8 T cell receptor beta chains originate from one sample sequenced in a study of T-cell reconstitution after alpha-beta-depleted transplantation in children. Unique molecular identifiers were incorporated during preparation of the TCRbeta library. TCRdb passed the PCR reads through MiXCR, listing each CDR3 protein once. The sample yields 250,000 to 400,000 distinct CDR3 sequences, around 25% seen once. Material: PBMCs, mostly from graft donor cells, obtained 180 days after TCRalphabeta/CD19-depleted stem cell transplant. Source of these receptors: a male patient under 18 who had a stem cell transplant for acute lymphoblastic leukemia, so the T cells may come from the graft donor.

The chain has TRBV5-1 and TRBJ2-5; 8 nucleotides line up with TRBD1. The CDR3 totals 15 residues. The J segment lost 5 bases and the V segment lost 4 bases, leaving 10 bases of the junction unmatched. Germline V gives CDR1 SGHRS, CDR2 YFSETQ. The CDR3 DNA sequence: TGCGCCAGCAGCAAGGGACAGGCGGTTGGCGAGACCCAGTACTTC. This gives the protein CASSKGQAVGETQYF. The whole variable domain, filled in from reference TRBV5-1 and TRBJ2-5, reads KAGVTQTPRYLIKTRGQQVTLSCSPISGHRSVSWYQQTPGQGLQFLFEYFSETQRNKGNFPGRFSGRQFSNSRSEMNVSTLELGDSALYLCASSKGQAVGETQYFGPGTRLLVL.

The rearrangement uses TRBV5-1 and TRBJ2-3; possible D gene TRBD2, 6 bases. The CDR3 is made up of 16 amino acids. V lost 4 bases to trimming and J lost 2 bases, with 17 bases between them. Germline CDR1 SGHRS, CDR2 YFSETQ. The CDR3 coding sequence is TGCGCCAGCAGCGGGGCCTCTAGCGCAGTCACAGATACGCAGTATTTT. This encodes CASSGASSAVTDTQYF.

The CDR3 DNA reads as TGTGCCAGCAGCTTACATCCAGGGAATGAAGCTTTCTTT. Its protein is CASSLHPGNEAFF. This sequence joins TRBV7-9 and TRBJ1-1; tentative D call: TRBD1 (5 bases). CDR1 is SEHNR, CDR2 FQNEAQ, per germline (reference sequence). V dropped 2 bases and J dropped 7 bases, with 11 bases sitting between them. There are 13 residues in the CDR3.

V gene TRBV12-3 or TRBV12-4 combines with J gene TRBJ2-7; D call uncertain. The length of the CDR3 is 12 residues. With 3 bases removed from V and 2 bases from J, the gap between germline ends came to 5 bases. CDR3 sequence: CASSFTAYEQYF. The CDR3 region has the DNA TGTGCCAGCAGTTTTACGGCCTACGAGCAGTACTTC.

The V call is TRBV9, the J call TRBJ2-4; TRBD2 aligns across 7 bases. The junction had 4 bases not matched to a gene; V was cut back by 0 bases and J by 7 bases. The CDR3 is made up of 14 amino acids. Looked up from germline, CDR1 is SGDLS and CDR2 is YYNGEE. Here the CDR3 DNA reads TGTGCCAGCAGCGTAGCCTTGGGGGGGAACATTCAGTACTTC. It translates to CASSVALGGNIQYF.

This clonotype was observed at least ten times. The chain uses TRBV9 and TRBJ2-7, with a weak D call TRBD1 (6 bases). CDR1 SGDLS and CDR2 YYNGEE come from the germline V gene. V lost 3 bases and J lost 5, with 15 bases in between. The length of the CDR3 is 14 residues. CDR3 protein: CASSAPLGGHEQYF. CDR3 coding DNA: TGTGCCAGCAGCGCCCCACTAGGGGGACACGAGCAGTACTTC.

The J gene is TRBJ2-1, the V gene TRBV20-1; D unclear. V gave up 1 base and J gave up 3 bases, with 4 bases separating them. The CDR3 is 12 residues long. Per germline, CDR1 DFQATT and CDR2 SNEGSKA (reference sequence). The CDR3 region is CSARADYNEQFF. The CDR3 DNA is TGCAGTGCTAGAGCCGACTACAATGAGCAGTTCTTC.

V usage is TRBV29-1 and J usage is TRBJ1-5, with D unclear. Trimming left V 4 bases short and J 5 bases short, with 12 bases between. CDR3 length equals 13 residues. Per germline, CDR1 SQVTM and CDR2 ANQGSEA. CDR3 sequence reads: CSVVEDSHQPQHF. The CDR3 coding sequence is TGCAGCGTTGTTGAGGACTCACATCAGCCCCAGCATTTT.